This T cell receptor (beta chain) was sequenced during a study of T cells in localized non-small cell lung cancer. Generated by immunoSEQ multiplex PCR, the TCRdb table keeps only in-frame clones and is missing some. The sample has about 70,000 clones, approximately 87% seen once. The CDR3 spans 14 residues. V was pared by 0 bases and J by 9 bases, with 12 bases between. Germline-derived CDR1 and CDR2 are SNHLY and FYNNEI. This clone has only one observation. This specimen was peripheral blood, taken before any cancer treatment. The rearrangement uses TRBV2 and TRBJ2-1; weak D call: TRBD2 (6 bases). The receptor was isolated from a male donor aged 60 or older with stage III squamous cell lung carcinoma. The CDR3 loop reads CASSEALTAGEQFF. In DNA form, the CDR3 reads TGTGCCAGCAGTGAAGCTTTGACAGCGGGTGAGCAGTTCTTC.